This T cell receptor (beta chain) was retrieved from a study of OX40 agonist ivuxolimab in advanced cancers. Study-level background: An anti-OX40 (CD134) antibody with agonistic activity, ivuxolimab, was administered to patients. Overall study results and limits: At doses 0.1 to 3.0 mg/kg, CD4+ and CD8+ clones expanded.

This clone was seen a single time. Its specificity is unknown. Patients were ruled out by autoimmune disease history or systemic immunosuppression. Using immunoSEQ multiplex PCR, the repertoire was profiled, and TCRdb retains in-frame clones only, with some absent. The sample shows some 75,000 clones, about 85% of them seen only once. With 5 bases removed from V and 5 bases from J, the gap between germline ends came to 16 bases. This CDR3 has 14 amino acids. The germline CDR1 and CDR2 sequences are SGHVS and FNYEAQ. The TCR was taken from an adult with an advanced solid tumor such as melanoma, head and neck, liver or kidney cancer. The material sequenced was CD4+ or CD8+ T cells sorted from blood, taken in a trial of the OX40 agonist ivuxolimab. This chain uses TRBV7-6 with TRBJ2-7, with no clear D. The CDR3 DNA follows: TGTGCCAGCAGCCAACAAGGAAGCATTGACGAGCAGTACTTC. It translates to CASSQQGSIDEQYF.